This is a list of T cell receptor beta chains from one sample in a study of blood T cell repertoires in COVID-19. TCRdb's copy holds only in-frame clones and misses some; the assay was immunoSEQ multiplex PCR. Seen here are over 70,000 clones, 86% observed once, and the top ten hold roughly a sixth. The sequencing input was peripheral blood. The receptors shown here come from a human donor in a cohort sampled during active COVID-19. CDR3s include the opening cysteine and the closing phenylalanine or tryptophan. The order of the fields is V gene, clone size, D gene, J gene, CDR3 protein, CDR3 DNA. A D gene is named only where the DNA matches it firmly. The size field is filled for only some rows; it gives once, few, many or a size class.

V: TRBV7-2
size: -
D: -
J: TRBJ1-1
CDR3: CASSLGRENTEAFF
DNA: TGTGCCAGCAGCTTAGGGAGGGAGAACACTGAAGCTTTCTTT

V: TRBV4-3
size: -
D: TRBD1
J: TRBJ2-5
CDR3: CASSQEGTGDHQETQYF
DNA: TGCGCCAGCAGCCAAGAAGGGACAGGGGATCACCAAGAGACCCAGTACTTC

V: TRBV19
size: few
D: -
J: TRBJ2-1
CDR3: CASRGFFEQFF
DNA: TGTGCCAGTCGCGGGTTTTTTGAGCAGTTCTTC

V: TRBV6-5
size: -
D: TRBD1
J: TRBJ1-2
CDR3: CASSTGQAAGYTF
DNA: TGTGCCAGCAGTACAGGACAGGCGGCTGGCTACACCTTC

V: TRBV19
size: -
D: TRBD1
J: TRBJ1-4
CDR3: CASSMRGRIATNEKLFF
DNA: TGTGCCAGTAGTATGAGGGGGCGAATCGCAACTAATGAAAAACTGTTTTTT

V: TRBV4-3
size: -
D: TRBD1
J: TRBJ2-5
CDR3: CASSQGDSQETQYF
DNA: TGCGCCAGCAGCCAGGGGGACAGTCAAGAGACCCAGTACTTC

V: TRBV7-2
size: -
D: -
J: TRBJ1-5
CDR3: CASSLVRDHGQPQHF
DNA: TGTGCCAGCAGCTTAGTTAGAGACCACGGGCAGCCCCAGCATTTT

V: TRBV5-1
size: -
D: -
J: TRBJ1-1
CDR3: CASSLELVNTEAFF
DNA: TGCGCCAGCAGCTTGGAACTCGTGAACACTGAAGCTTTCTTT

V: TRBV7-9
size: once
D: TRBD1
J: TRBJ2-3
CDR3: CASSLKGTGLSTDTQYF
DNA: TGTGCCAGCAGCTTAAAGGGGACAGGGCTTAGCACAGATACGCAGTATTTT

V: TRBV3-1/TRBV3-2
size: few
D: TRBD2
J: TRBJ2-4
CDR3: CASRPSGNLAKNIQYF
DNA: TGTGCCAGCAGACCTAGCGGAAACCTAGCCAAAAACATTCAGTACTTC

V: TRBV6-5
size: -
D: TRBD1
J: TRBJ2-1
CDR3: CASSYSTGETYNEQFF
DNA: TGTGCCAGCAGTTACTCTACAGGGGAAACCTACAATGAGCAGTTCTTC

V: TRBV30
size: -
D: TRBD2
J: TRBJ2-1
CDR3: CAWATSGGWNEQFF
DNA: TGTGCCTGGGCGACTAGCGGGGGTTGGAATGAGCAGTTCTTC

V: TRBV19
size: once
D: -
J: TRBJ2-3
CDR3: CASNRGGATDTQYF
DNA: TGTGCCAGTAATCGAGGGGGGGCCACAGATACGCAGTATTTT

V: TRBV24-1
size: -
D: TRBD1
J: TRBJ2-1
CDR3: CATSDVSGTGGYNEQFF
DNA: TGTGCCACCAGTGACGTCTCCGGGACAGGGGGTTACAATGAGCAGTTCTTC

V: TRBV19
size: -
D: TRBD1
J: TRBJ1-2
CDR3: CASIPGTGVLHGYTF
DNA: TGTGCCAGTATCCCCGGGACAGGCGTCCTTCATGGCTACACCTTC

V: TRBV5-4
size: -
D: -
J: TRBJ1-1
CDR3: CASSLGQVNTEAFF
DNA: TGTGCCAGCAGCTTGGGACAGGTAAACACTGAAGCTTTCTTT

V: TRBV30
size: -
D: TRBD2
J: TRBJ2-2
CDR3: CAWSGKLAGGPLRELFF
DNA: TGTGCCTGGAGTGGAAAACTAGCGGGGGGGCCTCTCCGGGAGCTGTTTTTT

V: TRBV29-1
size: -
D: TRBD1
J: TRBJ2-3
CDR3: CSVVVRGRTDTQYF
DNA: TGCAGCGTTGTGGTCAGGGGGCGTACAGATACGCAGTATTTT

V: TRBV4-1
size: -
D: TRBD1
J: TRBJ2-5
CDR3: CASSQGRRDRSLETQYF
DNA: TGCGCCAGCAGCCAGGGGAGAAGGGACAGGTCCTTAGAGACCCAGTACTTC

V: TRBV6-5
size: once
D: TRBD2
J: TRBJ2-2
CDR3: CASRTGTSTGELFF
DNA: TGTGCCAGCAGGACCGGGACTAGCACCGGGGAGCTGTTTTTT

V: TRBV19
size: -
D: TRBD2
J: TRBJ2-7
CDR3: CASSTRPGTSGMSYEQYF
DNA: TGTGCCAGTAGTACCCGACCCGGGACTAGCGGGATGTCCTACGAGCAGTACTTC

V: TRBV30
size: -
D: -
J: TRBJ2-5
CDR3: CAWSVMDSPQETQYF
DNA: TGTGCCTGGAGTGTAATGGACAGCCCGCAAGAGACCCAGTACTTC

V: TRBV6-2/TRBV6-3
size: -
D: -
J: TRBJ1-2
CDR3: CASSFGQILGYTF
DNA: TGTGCCAGCAGTTTCGGACAGATTCTTGGCTACACCTTC

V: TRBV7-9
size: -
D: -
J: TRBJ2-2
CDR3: CASSFSGGTGELFF
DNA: TGTGCCAGCAGCTTTAGTGGTGGCACCGGGGAGCTGTTTTTT

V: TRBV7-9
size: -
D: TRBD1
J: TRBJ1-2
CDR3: CASNTLDRADRGYTF
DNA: TGTGCCAGCAACACGCTGGACAGGGCAGACCGAGGCTACACCTTC

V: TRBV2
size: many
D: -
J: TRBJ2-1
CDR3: CASSGSSYNEQFF
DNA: TGTGCCAGCTCGGGTAGCTCCTACAATGAGCAGTTCTTC

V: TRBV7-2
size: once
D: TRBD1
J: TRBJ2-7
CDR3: CASRFDRDRYYEQYF
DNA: TGTGCCAGCAGATTCGACCGGGACAGGTACTACGAGCAGTACTTC

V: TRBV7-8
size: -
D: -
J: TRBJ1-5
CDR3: CASSLVRTASNQPQHF
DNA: TGTGCCAGCAGCTTAGTCCGGACAGCGAGCAATCAGCCCCAGCATTTT

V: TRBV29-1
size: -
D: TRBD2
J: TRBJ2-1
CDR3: CSVEISGGHYNEQFF
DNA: TGCAGCGTTGAAATTAGCGGGGGGCACTACAATGAGCAGTTCTTC

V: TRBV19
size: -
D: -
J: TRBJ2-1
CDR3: CASSIPFAGNNLTEQFF
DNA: TGTGCCAGTAGTATTCCCTTTGCAGGGAATAACCTAACTGAGCAGTTCTTC

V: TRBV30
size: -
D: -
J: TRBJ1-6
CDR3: CALETREGSPLHF
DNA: TGTGCCCTCGAGACCAGGGAAGGTTCACCCCTCCACTTT

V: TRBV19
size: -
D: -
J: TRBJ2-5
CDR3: CASSIMGLQETQYF
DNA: TGTGCCAGTAGTATAATGGGGCTGCAAGAGACCCAGTACTTC

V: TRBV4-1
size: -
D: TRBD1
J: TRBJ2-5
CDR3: CASSQVTGETQYF
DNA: TGCGCCAGCAGCCAAGTGACAGGGGAGACCCAGTACTTC

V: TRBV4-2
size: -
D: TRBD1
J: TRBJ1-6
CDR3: CASSQEADRRNSPLHF
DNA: TGTGCCAGCAGCCAAGAGGCGGACAGGAGGAATTCACCCCTCCACTTT

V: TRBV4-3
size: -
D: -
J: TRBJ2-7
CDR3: CASSQDAAPGRSYEQYF
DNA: TGCGCCAGCAGCCAAGATGCTGCGCCAGGGAGGTCCTACGAGCAGTACTTC

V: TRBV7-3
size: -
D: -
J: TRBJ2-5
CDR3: CASSLTGRVPIETQYF
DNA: TGTGCCAGCAGCTTAACGGGCAGGGTACCAATAGAGACCCAGTACTTC

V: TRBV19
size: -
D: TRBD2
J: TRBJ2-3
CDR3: CASRISGGAPDTQYF
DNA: TGTGCCAGTAGGATTAGCGGGGGGGCCCCAGATACGCAGTATTTT

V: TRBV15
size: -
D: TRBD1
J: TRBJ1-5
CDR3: CATGTGGNQPQHF
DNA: TGTGCCACCGGGACAGGGGGCAATCAGCCCCAGCATTTT

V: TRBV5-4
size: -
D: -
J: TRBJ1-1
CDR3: CASSTDTYTEAFF
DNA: TGTGCCAGCAGCACGGACACCTACACTGAAGCTTTCTTT

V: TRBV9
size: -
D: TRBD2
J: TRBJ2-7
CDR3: CASSRDYSEYEQYF
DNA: TGTGCCAGCAGCCGGGACTATTCGGAGTACGAGCAGTACTTC

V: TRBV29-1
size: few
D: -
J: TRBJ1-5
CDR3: CSVGGGRNQPQHF
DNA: TGCAGCGTTGGGGGGGGCCGAAATCAGCCCCAGCATTTT

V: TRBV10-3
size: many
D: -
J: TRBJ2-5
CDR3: CAISDLGRGSQETQYF
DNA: TGTGCCATCAGCGACCTTGGAAGGGGGAGCCAAGAGACCCAGTACTTC

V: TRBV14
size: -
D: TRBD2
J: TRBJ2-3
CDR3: CASSPSGRTDTQYF
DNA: TGTGCCAGCAGTCCTAGCGGGAGAACTGATACGCAGTATTTT

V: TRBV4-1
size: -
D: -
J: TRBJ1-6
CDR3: CASSQDHQGSSPLHF
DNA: TGCGCCAGCAGCCAAGATCACCAGGGCTCTTCACCCCTCCACTTT

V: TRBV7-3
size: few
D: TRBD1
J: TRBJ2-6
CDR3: CASSLRAGTGPISGANVLTF
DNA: TGTGCCAGCAGCTTAAGGGCCGGGACAGGGCCCATCTCTGGGGCCAACGTCCTGACTTTC

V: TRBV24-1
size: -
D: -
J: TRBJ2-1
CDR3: CATSDPVPSMQFF
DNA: TGTGCCACCAGTGATCCAGTCCCATCGATGCAGTTCTTC

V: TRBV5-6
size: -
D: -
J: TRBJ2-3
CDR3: CASSYINTDTQYF
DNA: TGTGCCAGCAGCTACATAAACACAGATACGCAGTATTTT

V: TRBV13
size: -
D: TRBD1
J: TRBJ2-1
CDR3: CASSLDRVNYNEQFF
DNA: TGTGCCAGCAGCCTTGACAGGGTGAACTACAATGAGCAGTTCTTC

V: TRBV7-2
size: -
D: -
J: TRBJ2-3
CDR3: CASSFLGQDTQYF
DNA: TGTGCCAGCAGCTTCCTCGGACAGGATACGCAGTATTTT

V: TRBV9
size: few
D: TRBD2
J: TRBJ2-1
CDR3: CASSVSGGSYNEQFF
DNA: TGTGCCAGCAGCGTTAGCGGGGGGAGTTACAATGAGCAGTTCTTC

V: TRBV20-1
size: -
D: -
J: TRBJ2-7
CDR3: CSARVRSEQYF
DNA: TGCAGTGCCAGAGTGAGGAGCGAGCAGTACTTC

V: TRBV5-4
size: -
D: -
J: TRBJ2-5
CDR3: CASSLGQEKETQYF
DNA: TGTGCCAGCAGCTTGGGACAGGAAAAAGAGACCCAGTACTTC

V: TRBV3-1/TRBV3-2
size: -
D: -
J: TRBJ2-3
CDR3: CASSQDKTDTQYF
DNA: TGTGCCAGCAGCCAAGATAAAACAGATACGCAGTATTTT